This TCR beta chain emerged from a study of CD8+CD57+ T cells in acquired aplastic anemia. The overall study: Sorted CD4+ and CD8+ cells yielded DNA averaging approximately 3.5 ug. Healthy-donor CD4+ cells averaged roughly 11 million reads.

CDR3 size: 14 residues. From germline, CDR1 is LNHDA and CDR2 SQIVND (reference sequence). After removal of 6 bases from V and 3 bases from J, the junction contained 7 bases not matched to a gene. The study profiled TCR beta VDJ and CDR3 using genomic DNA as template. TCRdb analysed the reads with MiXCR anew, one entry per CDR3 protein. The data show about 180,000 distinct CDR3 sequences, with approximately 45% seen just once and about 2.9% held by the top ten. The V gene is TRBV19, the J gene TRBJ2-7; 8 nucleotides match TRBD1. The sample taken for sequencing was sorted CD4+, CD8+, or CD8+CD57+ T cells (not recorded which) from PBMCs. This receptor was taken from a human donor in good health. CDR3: CASRPGTGLYEQYF. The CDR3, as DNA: TGTGCCAGTAGGCCGGGGACAGGACTCTACGAGCAGTACTTC.